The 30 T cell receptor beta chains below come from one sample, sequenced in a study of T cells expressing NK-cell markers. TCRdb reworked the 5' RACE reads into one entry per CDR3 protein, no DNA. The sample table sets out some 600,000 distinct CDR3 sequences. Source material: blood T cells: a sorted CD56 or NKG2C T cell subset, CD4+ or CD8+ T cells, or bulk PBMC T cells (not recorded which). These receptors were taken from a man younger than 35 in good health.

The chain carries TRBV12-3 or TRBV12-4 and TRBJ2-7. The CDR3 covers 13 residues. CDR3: CASSFSETGEQYF.

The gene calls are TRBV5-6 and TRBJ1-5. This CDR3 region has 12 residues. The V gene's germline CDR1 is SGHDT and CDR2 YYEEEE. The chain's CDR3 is CASSSGPQPQHF.

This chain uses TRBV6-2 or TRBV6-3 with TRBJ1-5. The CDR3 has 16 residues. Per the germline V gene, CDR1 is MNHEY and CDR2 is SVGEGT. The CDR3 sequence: CASSYSQGGGYQPQHF.

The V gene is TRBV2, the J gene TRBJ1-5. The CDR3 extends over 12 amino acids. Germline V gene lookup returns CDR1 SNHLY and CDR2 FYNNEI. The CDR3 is CASSEASTPQHF.

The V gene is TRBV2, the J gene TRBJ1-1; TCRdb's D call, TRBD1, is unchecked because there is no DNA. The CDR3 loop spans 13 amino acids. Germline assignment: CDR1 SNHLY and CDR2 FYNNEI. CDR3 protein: CASNRVLTTEAFF.

The CDR3 region is CASSDNVGLTDTQYF. V is TRBV6-1 and J is TRBJ2-3; there is no DNA to check the TCRdb D call of TRBD2. CDR3 length equals 15 residues. Germline V CDR1 and CDR2: MNHNS, SASEGT.

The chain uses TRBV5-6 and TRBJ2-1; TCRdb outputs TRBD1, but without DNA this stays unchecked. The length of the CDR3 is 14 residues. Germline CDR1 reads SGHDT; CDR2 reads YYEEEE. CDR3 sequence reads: CASSFGQGKREQFF.

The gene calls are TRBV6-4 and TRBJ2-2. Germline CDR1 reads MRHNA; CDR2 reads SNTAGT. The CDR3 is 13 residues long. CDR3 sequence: CASSNDRFGELFF.

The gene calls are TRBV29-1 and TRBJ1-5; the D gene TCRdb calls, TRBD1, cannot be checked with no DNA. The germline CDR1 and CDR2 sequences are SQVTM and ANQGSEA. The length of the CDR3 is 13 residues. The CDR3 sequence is CSVGTGVNQPQHF.

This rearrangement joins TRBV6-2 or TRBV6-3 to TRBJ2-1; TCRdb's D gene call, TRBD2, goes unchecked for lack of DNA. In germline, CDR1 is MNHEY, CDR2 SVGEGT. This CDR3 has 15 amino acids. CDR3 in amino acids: CASSYSMAGGGEQFF.

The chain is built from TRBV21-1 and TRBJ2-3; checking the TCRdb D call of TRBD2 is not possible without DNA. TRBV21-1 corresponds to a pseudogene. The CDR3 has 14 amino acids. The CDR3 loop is CASPRRECLDTQYF.

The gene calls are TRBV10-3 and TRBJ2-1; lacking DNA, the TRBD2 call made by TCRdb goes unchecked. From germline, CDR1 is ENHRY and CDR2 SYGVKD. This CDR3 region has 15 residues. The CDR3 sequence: CAISGGRDTYNEQFF.

CDR3 residues: CATSRERYDPAYEQYF. V and J are TRBV15 and TRBJ2-7; TCRdb indicates TRBD2, and absent DNA this call remains unverified. CDR3 length: 16 residues. Germline CDR1 is LNHNV and CDR2 is YYDKDF (reference sequence).

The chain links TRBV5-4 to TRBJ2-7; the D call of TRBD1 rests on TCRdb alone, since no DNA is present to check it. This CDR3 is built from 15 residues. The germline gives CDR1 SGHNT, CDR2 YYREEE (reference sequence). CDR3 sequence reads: CASSLETGVSYEQYF.

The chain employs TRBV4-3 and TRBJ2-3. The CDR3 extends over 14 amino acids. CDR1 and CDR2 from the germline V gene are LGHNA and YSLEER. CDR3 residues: CASSQDPAGDTQYF.

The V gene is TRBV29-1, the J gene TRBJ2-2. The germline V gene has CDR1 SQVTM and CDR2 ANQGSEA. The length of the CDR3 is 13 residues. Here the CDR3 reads CSVERVWSGELFF.

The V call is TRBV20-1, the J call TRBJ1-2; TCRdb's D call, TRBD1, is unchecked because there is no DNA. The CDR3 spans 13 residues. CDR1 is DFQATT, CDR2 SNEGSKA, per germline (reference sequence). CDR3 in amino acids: CSAREQGLGGYTF.

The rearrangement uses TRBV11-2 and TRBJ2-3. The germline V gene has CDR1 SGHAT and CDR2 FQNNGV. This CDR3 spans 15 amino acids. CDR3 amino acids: CASSRDSWSTDTQYF.

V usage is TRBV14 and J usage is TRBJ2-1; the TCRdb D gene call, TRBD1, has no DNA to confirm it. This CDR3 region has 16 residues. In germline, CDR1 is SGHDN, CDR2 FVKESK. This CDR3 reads CASSQDLGQVYTGQFF.

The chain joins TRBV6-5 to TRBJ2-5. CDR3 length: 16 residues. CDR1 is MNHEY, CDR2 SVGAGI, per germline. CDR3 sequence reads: CASSYGVGRYQETQYF.

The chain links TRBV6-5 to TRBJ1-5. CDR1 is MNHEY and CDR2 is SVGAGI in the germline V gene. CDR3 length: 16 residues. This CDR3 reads CASSYVGVYSNQPQHF.

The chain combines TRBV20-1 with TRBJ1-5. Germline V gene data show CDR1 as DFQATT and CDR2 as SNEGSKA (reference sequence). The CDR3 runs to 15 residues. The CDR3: CSARTAGRSNQPQHF.

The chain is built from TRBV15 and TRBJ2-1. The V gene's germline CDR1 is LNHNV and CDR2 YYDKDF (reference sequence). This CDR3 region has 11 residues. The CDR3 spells CATTTDNEQFF.

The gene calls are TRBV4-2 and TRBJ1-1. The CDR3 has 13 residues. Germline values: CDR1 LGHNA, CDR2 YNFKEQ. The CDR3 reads CASSPMRNTEAFF.

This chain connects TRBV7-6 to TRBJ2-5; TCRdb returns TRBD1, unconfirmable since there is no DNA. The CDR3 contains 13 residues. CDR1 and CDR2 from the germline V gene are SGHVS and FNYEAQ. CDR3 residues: CASTYLRGETQYF.

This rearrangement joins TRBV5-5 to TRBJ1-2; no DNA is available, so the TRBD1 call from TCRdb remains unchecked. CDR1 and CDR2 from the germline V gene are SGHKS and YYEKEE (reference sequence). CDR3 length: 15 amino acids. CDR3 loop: CASSPRPAGDYGYTF.

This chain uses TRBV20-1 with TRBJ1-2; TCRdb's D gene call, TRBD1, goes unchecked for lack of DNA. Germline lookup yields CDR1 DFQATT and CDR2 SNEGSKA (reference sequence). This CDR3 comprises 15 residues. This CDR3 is CSARDMGQALGGYTF.

CDR3 sequence: CSARDVKGAAYEQFF. The genes are TRBV20-1 and TRBJ2-1; the D gene TCRdb calls, TRBD1, cannot be checked with no DNA. The CDR3 is 15 amino acids. Looked up from germline, CDR1 is DFQATT and CDR2 is SNEGSKA (reference sequence).

The CDR3 loop is CASSRPEGDSNGYTF. This rearrangement joins TRBV4-3 to TRBJ1-2. The length of the CDR3 is 15 residues. Germline CDR1 and CDR2: LGHNA and YSLEER.

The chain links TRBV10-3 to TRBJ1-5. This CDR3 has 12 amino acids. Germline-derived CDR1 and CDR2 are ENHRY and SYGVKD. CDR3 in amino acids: CAISSQNQPQHF.